Given below is one T cell receptor beta chain in context. Its antigen is unknown. The sample originates from a study of siplizumab effects on memory and regulatory T cells. Findings and limits, study-wide: Confirmation that proliferating Tregs from siplizumab cultures had suppressive function was not obtained. Treg origin accounted for an average of 68.8% of mappable alloreactive CD4+ clones with siplizumab and roughly 26% in controls. Siplizumab led to significantly less abundant alloreactive sequences that could be traced back to unstimulated CD4+ memory cells. The study found naive T cells seemingly more diverse than memory cells and seemingly major alloresponse contributors.

The method was immunoSEQ multiplex PCR; TCRdb's version includes in-frame clones alone and lacks a portion of them. Among 100,000 or so clones, around 94% were seen once, and the ten largest hold about 1.5%. Material for sequencing was non-Treg CD4+ T cells sorted from blood. This clonotype was obtained from a human donor in good health.

Written as DNA, the CDR3 is TGTGCCAGCAGGCAGACAGGGATCTCTGGAAACACCATATATTTT. Protein sequence: CASRQTGISGNTIYF. This sequence joins TRBV25-1 and TRBJ1-3; TRBD1 agrees at 7 bases. Germline values: CDR1 MGHDK, CDR2 SYGVNS. This CDR3 comprises 15 residues. V trimming: 6 bases; J trimming: 0 bases; junction bases outside the gene matches: 5.